The present TCR beta chain was sequenced within a study of regulatory T cells in long-lasting Graves disease. The time point is: newly diagnosed GD, antithyroid drugs for less than 3 months. PBMC RNA served as the TCR library source. Building the TCR beta libraries relied on iRepertoire HTBI primers, and CDR3 regions underwent Arm-PCR. One entry per CDR3 protein results from TCRdb running MiXCR on the multiplex PCR reads. The sample shows 360,000 or so distinct CDR3 sequences, about 10% of them seen only once. The CDR3 is 14 amino acids. V was cut by 3 bases and J by 9 bases, with 15 bases left in between. Germline-derived CDR1 and CDR2 are LNHDA and SQIVND (reference sequence). The same data also contributed to another study, on T cells in Graves' hyperthyroidism and ophthalmopathy.

The starting material was peripheral blood mononuclear cells (PBMCs), obtained at new diagnosis, from a patient treated with antithyroid drugs. The TCR was taken from a woman between 18 and 29 years old with Graves disease. The chain is built from TRBV19 and TRBJ2-1; D tentatively reads TRBD1 or TRBD2 (6 bases each). CDR3 sequence: CASSIGGGRVEQFF. In nucleotides, the CDR3 is TGTGCCAGTAGTATCGGGGGCGGTCGGGTTGAGCAGTTCTTC.